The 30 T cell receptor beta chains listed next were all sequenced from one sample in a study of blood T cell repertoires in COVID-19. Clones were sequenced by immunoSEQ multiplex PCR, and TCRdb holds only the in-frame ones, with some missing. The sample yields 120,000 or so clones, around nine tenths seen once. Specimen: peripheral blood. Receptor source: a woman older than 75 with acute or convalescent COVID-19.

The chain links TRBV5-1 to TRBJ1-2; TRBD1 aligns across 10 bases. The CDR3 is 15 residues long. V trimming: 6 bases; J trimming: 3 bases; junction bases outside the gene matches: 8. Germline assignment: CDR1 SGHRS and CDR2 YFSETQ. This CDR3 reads CASTDRGEFDYGYTF. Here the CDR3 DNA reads TGCGCCAGCACGGACAGGGGGGAATTTGACTATGGCTACACCTTC.

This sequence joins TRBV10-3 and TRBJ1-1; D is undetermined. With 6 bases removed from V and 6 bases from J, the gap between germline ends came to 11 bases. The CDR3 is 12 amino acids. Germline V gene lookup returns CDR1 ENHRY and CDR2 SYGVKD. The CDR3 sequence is CAISRPDSEAFF. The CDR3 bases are TGTGCCATCAGCCGCCCGGACTCTGAAGCTTTCTTT.

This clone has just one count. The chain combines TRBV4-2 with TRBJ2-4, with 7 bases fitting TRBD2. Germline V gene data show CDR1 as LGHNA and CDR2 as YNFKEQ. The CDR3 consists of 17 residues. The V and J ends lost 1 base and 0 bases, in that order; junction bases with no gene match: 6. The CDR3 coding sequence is TGTGCCAGCAGCCAAGCTAGCGGACAACTAGCCAAAAACATTCAGTACTTC. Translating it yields CASSQASGQLAKNIQYF.

The CDR3, as DNA: TGTGCCAGCAGCCTGCTTCGACAGGGGCGAACAGATACGCAGTATTTT. It specifies CASSLLRQGRTDTQYF. The rearrangement joins TRBV3-1 (or the pseudogene TRBV3-2) to TRBJ2-3, with 8 bases lining up with TRBD1. This CDR3 has 16 residues. CDR1 LGHDT and CDR2 YNNKEL come from the germline V gene (reference sequence). With 4 bases clipped from V and 3 bases from J, the junction kept 9 bases outside the gene matches.

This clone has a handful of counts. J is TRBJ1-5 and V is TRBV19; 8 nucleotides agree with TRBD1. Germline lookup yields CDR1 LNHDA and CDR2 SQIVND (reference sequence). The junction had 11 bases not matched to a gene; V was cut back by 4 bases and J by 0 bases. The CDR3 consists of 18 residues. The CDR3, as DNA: TGTGCCAGTAGTAGCCGGGACAGGTCCGTCTATAGCAATCAGCCCCAGCATTTT. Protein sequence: CASSSRDRSVYSNQPQHF.

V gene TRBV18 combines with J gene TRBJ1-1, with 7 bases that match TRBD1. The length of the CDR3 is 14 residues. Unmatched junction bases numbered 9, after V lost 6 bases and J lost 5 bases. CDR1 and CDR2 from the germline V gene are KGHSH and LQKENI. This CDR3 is CASSPTGATTEAFF. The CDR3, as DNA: TGTGCCAGCTCCCCAACAGGGGCGACGACTGAAGCTTTCTTT.

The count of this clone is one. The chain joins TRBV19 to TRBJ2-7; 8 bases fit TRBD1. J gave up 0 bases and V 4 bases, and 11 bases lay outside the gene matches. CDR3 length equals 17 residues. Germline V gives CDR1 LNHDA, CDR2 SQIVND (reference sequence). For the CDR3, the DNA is TGTGCCAGTAGTACCGACCGGACAGGGCAGGCCTCCTACGAGCAGTACTTC. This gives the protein CASSTDRTGQASYEQYF.

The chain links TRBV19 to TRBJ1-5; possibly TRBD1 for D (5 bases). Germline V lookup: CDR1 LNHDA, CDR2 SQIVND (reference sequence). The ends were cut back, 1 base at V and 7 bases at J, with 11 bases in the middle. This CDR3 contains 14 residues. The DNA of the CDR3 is TGTGCCAGTAGTATAGGACGGGGGGAACAGCCCCAGCATTTT. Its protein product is CASSIGRGEQPQHF.

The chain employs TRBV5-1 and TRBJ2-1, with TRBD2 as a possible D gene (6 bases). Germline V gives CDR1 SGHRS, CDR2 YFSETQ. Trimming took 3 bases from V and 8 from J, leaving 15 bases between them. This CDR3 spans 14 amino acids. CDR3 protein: CASSWRDPLDEQFF. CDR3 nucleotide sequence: TGCGCCAGCAGCTGGAGGGATCCTTTGGATGAGCAGTTCTTC.

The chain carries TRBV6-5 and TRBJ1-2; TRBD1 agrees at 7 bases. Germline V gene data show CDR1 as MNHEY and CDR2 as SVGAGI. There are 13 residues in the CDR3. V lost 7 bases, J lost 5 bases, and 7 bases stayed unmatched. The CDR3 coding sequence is TGTGCCAGCACTAAAGGGGGCGAATATGGCTACACCTTC. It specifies CASTKGGEYGYTF.

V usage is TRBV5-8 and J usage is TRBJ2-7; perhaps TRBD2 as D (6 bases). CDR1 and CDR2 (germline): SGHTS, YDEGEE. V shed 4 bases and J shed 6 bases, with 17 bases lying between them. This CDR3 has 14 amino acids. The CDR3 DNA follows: TGTGCCAGCAGCCCACTTGGGGGGACCCCCGAGCAGTACTTC. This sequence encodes CASSPLGGTPEQYF.

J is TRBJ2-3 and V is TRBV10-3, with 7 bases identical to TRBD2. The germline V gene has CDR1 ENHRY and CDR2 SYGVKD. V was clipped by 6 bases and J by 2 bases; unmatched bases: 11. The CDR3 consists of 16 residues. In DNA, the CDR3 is TGTGCCATCAGCCCGGGACTACGGGCCCCCACAGATACGCAGTATTTT. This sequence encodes CAISPGLRAPTDTQYF.

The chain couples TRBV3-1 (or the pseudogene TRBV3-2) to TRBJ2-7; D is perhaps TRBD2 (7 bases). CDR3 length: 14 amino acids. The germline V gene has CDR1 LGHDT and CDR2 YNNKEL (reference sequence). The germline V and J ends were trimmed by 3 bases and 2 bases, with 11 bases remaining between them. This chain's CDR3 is CASSQGGGTYEQYF. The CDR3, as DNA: TGTGCCAGCAGCCAGGGCGGGGGCACCTACGAGCAGTACTTC.

CDR3 coding DNA: TGTGCCAGCAGTTACTCAGTCGGACAGGGGCAAGAGACCCAGTACTTC. It translates to CASSYSVGQGQETQYF. V is TRBV6-5 and J is TRBJ2-5; 9 bases fit TRBD1. The V gene end was trimmed by 0 bases and the J gene end by 2 bases; junction bases not matched to a gene: 4. Germline values: CDR1 MNHEY, CDR2 SVGAGI. This CDR3 is 16 amino acids long.

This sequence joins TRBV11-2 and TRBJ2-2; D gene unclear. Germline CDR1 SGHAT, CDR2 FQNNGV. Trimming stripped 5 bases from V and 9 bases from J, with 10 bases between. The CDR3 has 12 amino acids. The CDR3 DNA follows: TGTGCCAGCAGCCAACAGCACCGGGAGCTGTTTTTT. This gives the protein CASSQQHRELFF.

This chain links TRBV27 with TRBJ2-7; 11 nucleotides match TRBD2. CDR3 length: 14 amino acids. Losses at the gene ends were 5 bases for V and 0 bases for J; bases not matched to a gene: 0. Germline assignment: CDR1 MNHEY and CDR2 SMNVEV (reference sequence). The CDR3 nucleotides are TGTGCCAGCAGTACTAGCGGGGGCTCCTACGAGCAGTACTTC. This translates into CASSTSGGSYEQYF.

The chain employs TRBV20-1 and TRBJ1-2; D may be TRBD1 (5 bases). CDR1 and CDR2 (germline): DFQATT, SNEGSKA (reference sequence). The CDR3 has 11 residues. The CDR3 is CSGGWAGGYTF. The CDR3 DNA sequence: TGCAGCGGGGGTTGGGCGGGAGGCTACACCTTC.

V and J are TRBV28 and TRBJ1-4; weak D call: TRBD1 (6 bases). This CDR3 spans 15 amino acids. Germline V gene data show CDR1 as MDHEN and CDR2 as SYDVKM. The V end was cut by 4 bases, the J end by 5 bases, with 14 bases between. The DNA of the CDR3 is TGTGCCAGCAGTTCCCCGCACAGGGAGAATGAAAAACTGTTTTTT. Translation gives CASSSPHRENEKLFF.

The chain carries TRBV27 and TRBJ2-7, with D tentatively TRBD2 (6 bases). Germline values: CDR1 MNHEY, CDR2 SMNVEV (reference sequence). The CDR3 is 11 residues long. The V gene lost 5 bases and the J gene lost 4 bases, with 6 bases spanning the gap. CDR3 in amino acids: CASSRGYEQYF. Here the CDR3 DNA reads TGTGCCAGCAGTCGGGGGTACGAGCAGTACTTC.

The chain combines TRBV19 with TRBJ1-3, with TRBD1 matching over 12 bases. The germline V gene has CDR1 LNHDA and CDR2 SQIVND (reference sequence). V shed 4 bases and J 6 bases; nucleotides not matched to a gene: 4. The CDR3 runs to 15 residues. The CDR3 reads CASSTGDRGPNTIYF. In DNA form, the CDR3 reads TGTGCCAGTAGTACCGGGGACAGGGGGCCAAACACCATATATTTT.

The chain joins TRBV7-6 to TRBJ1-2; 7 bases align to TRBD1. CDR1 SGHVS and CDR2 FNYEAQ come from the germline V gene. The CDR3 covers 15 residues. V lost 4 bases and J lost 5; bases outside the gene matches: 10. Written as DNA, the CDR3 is TGTGCCAGCAGCTACCGGGACAGCTCCACATATGGCTACACCTTC. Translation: CASSYRDSSTYGYTF.

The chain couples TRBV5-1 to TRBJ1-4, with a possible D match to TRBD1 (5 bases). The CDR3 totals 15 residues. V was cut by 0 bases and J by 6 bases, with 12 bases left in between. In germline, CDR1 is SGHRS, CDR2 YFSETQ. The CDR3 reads CASSLEGRADEKLFF. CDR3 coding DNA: TGCGCCAGCAGCTTGGAGGGCAGGGCGGATGAAAAACTGTTTTTT.

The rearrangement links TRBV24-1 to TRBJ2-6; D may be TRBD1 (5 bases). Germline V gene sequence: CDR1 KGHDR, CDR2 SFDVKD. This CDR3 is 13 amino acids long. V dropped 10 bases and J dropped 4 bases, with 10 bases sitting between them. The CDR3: CATQEPGANVLTF. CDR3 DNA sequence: TGTGCCACACAGGAACCCGGGGCCAACGTCCTGACTTTC.

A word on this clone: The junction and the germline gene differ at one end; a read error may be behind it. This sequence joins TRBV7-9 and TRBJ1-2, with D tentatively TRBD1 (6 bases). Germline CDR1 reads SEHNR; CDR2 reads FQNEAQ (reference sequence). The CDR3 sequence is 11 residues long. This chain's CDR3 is CASSSTGISAF. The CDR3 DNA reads TGTGCCAGCAGCTCTACAGGGATTTCCGCCTTC. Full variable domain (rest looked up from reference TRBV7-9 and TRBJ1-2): DTGVSQNPRHKITKRGQNVTFRCDPISEHNRLYWYRQTLGQGPEFLTYFQNEAQLEKSRLLSDRFSAERPKGSFSTLEIQRTEQGDSAMYLCASSSTGISAFGSGTRLTVV.

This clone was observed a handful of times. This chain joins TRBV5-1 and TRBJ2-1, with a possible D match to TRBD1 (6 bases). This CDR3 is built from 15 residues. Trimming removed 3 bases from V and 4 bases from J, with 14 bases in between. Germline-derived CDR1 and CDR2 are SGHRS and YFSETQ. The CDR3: CASSYRDTKYNEQFF. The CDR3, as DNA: TGCGCCAGCAGCTACCGGGACACTAAGTACAATGAGCAGTTCTTC.

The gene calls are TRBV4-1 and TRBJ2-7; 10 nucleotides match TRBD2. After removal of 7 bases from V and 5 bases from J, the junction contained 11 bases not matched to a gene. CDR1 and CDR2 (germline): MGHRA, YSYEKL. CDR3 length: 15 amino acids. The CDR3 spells CASTPLAGSGDEQYF. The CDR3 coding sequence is TGCGCCAGCACCCCACTAGCGGGGAGTGGCGACGAGCAGTACTTC.

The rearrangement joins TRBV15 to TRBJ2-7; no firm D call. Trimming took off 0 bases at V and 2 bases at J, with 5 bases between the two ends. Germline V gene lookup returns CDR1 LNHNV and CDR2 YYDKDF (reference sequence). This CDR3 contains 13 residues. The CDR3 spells CATSRDRTYEQYF. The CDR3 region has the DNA TGTGCCACCAGCAGAGACAGAACCTACGAGCAGTACTTC.

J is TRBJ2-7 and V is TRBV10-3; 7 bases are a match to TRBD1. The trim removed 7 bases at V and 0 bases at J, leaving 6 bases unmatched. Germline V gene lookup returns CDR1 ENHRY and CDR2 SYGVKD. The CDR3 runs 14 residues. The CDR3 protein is CAIKLQGSSYEQYF. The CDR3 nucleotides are TGTGCCATCAAATTACAGGGGAGCTCCTACGAGCAGTACTTC.

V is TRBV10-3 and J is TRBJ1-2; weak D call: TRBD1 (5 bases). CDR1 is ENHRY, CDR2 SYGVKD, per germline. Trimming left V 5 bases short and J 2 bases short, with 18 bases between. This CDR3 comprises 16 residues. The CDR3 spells CAISSQGHLPNYGYTF. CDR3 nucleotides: TGTGCCATCAGTAGTCAGGGCCACCTCCCGAACTATGGCTACACCTTC.

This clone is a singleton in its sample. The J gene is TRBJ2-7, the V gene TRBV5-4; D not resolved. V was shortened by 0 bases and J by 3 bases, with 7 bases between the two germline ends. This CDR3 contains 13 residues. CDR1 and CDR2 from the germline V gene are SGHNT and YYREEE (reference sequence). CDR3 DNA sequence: TGTGCCAGCAGCTTGGTGGGCAGCTACGAGCAGTACTTC. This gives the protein CASSLVGSYEQYF.